This T cell receptor beta chain was found in a study of shared clonotypes between healthy human individuals. Overall study results and limits: How much donors shared clonotypes was expected to be affected by sequencing depth. Non-shared clonotypes had lower generation probabilities than those shared by all four donors.

CD8 cells regarded as naive lacked CD45RO, were positively chosen for CCR7, and omitted terminally differentiated effector memory CD45RA+ cells. Worth noting for this clone: Antigen specificity is unknown.

This CDR3 comprises 10 residues. The V gene lost 4 bases and the J gene lost 5 bases, with 3 bases spanning the gap. Germline V CDR1 and CDR2: MNHNS, SASEGT. TCRdb keeps only in-frame clones here, not all; method: immunoSEQ multiplex PCR. The sample yields around 550,000 clones, 90% to 95% seen once. The sequenced material came from naive CD8+ T cells sorted from blood. The TCR sequence derives from a woman in her 30s in good health. The chain uses TRBV6-1 and TRBJ2-7; D is undetermined. The CDR3 DNA follows: TGTGCCAGCAGTGTTAACGAGCAGTACTTC. As protein: CASSVNEQYF.